A selection of T cell receptor beta chains follows, all from one sample in a study of PD-L1 blockade in urothelial cancer. The protocol was immunoSEQ multiplex PCR, while the TCRdb copy is restricted to in-frame clones and leaves out a portion. The top ten clones hold around 9.5% of a sample with more than 80,000 clones, 82% of them seen once. This specimen was PBMCs, taken around atezolizumab (anti-PD-L1) treatment. These receptors originate from a man between 65 and 80 years old with urothelial cancer. Both conserved end residues are part of each CDR3. D genes are given only for firm matches. A clone size is listed for some rows: how often the clone was seen (once, few, many), or a class if it is expanded.

v_call	j_call	clone_size	d_call	cdr3_aa	cdr3_nt
TRBV5-8	TRBJ1-1	once	NA	CASSLSGGTEAFF	TGTGCCAGCAGCTTATCCGGGGGGACTGAAGCTTTCTTT
TRBV27	TRBJ2-5	NA	NA	CASSSDSGETQYF	TGTGCCAGCAGCTCAGATTCGGGGGAGACCCAGTACTTC
TRBV4-3	TRBJ2-7	many	NA	CASSQEWRGLDEQYF	TGCGCCAGCAGCCAAGAGTGGAGGGGGCTGGACGAGCAGTACTTC
TRBV11-2	TRBJ2-2	NA	TRBD1	CASTETNWDRGNGELFF	TGTGCCAGCACCGAAACGAACTGGGACAGGGGGAATGGGGAGCTGTTTTTT
TRBV9	TRBJ2-7	NA	TRBD1	CASSAWDSSYEQYF	TGTGCCAGCAGCGCCTGGGACAGCTCCTACGAGCAGTACTTC
TRBV27	TRBJ2-7	NA	NA	CASSPHGLKTYEQYF	TGTGCCAGCAGTCCGCACGGGTTGAAAACCTACGAGCAGTACTTC
TRBV7-9	TRBJ2-7	NA	TRBD2	CASSLVGGGAYEQYF	TGTGCCAGCAGCTTAGTGGGCGGGGGGGCCTACGAGCAGTACTTC
TRBV5-1	TRBJ1-6	NA	NA	CASSSQQGSYSPLHF	TGCGCCAGCAGCTCCCAGCAGGGCAGCTATTCACCCCTCCACTTT
TRBV7-3	TRBJ2-7	NA	NA	CASSQGGTDYEQYF	TGTGCCAGCAGCCAGGGGGGCACCGACTACGAGCAGTACTTC
TRBV27	TRBJ1-3	NA	NA	CASSPGQWATVGNTIYF	TGTGCCAGCAGTCCCGGACAGTGGGCAACGGTTGGAAACACCATATATTTT
TRBV11-2	TRBJ2-7	NA	NA	CASSQSMASGEQYF	TGTGCCAGCAGCCAATCGATGGCTTCGGGCGAGCAGTACTTC
TRBV10-2	TRBJ2-1	NA	TRBD2	CASSGRGGPFF	TGCGCCAGCAGTGGTCGGGGGGGGCCGTTCTTC
TRBV6-5	TRBJ2-7	NA	TRBD1	CASSPDRGSSYEQYF	TGTGCCAGCAGCCCGGACAGGGGAAGCTCCTACGAGCAGTACTTC
TRBV11-3	TRBJ2-2	NA	TRBD1	CASSTRQGYTGELFF	TGTGCCAGCAGTACCAGACAGGGTTACACCGGGGAGCTGTTTTTT
TRBV4-2	TRBJ2-3	NA	TRBD1	CASSQDGGQGGDTQYF	TGTGCCAGCAGCCAAGATGGAGGACAGGGGGGAGATACGCAGTATTTT
TRBV5-1	TRBJ2-5	NA	NA	CASSLAEQETQYF	TGCGCCAGCAGCTTGGCCGAGCAAGAGACCCAGTACTTC
TRBV10-3	TRBJ2-1	NA	NA	CAITPDKTYNEQFF	TGTGCCATCACCCCGGACAAGACCTACAATGAGCAGTTCTTC
TRBV5-1	TRBJ2-3	NA	TRBD2	CASSRMTSGTGDTQYF	TGCGCCAGCAGCAGGATGACTAGCGGGACAGGAGATACGCAGTATTTT
TRBV19	TRBJ1-2	NA	NA	CASTPLDTYGYTF	TGTGCCAGTACCCCACTCGACACCTATGGCTACACCTTC
TRBV7-2	TRBJ2-5	once	TRBD1	CASSRTGDRETQYF	TGTGCCAGCAGCCGGACAGGGGATAGGGAGACCCAGTACTTC
TRBV9	TRBJ1-3	NA	TRBD1	CASSLHLNPRQGENTIYF	TGTGCCAGCAGCTTGCACCTCAACCCTAGACAGGGCGAGAACACCATATATTTT
TRBV29-1	TRBJ2-5	NA	TRBD2	CSVGLGGEETQYF	TGCAGCGTCGGCCTGGGGGGGGAAGAGACCCAGTACTTC
TRBV7-9	TRBJ1-4	NA	NA	CASSLGGGSGEKLFF	TGTGCCAGCAGCTTAGGGGGGGGTTCTGGCGAAAAACTGTTTTTT
TRBV9	TRBJ2-1	NA	TRBD2	CASSVAGGRTSSYNEQFF	TGTGCCAGCAGCGTAGCGGGGGGGCGTACAAGCTCCTACAATGAGCAGTTCTTC
TRBV4-2	TRBJ1-3	NA	TRBD1	CASSQEGGQGPNTIYF	TGTGCCAGCAGCCAAGAAGGGGGACAGGGGCCAAACACCATATATTTT
TRBV25-1	TRBJ2-5	once	NA	CASSEYEGDQETQYF	TGTGCCAGCAGTGAATATGAGGGTGACCAAGAGACCCAGTACTTC
TRBV6-5	TRBJ1-1	many	NA	CASRGGGSAEAFF	TGTGCCAGCAGAGGCGGGGGCTCCGCTGAAGCTTTCTTT
TRBV11-2	TRBJ1-2	NA	TRBD1	CASSLQDREYGYTF	TGTGCCAGCAGTCTCCAGGACAGGGAATATGGCTACACCTTC
TRBV5-1	TRBJ1-2	NA	NA	CASSLTGSNYGYTF	TGCGCCAGCAGCTTGACAGGGTCAAACTATGGCTACACCTTC
TRBV6-5	TRBJ1-4	NA	TRBD1	CASSYIWGTDNEKLFF	TGTGCCAGCAGTTACATATGGGGGACAGATAATGAAAAACTGTTTTTT
TRBV10-3	TRBJ2-2	NA	NA	CAIRGAAATAGELFF	TGTGCCATCAGGGGGGCGGCGGCGACAGCCGGGGAGCTGTTTTTT
TRBV25-1	TRBJ1-1	few	TRBD1	CASSRDRVNTEAFF	TGTGCCAGCAGTCGGGACAGGGTAAACACTGAAGCTTTCTTT
TRBV6-1	TRBJ2-1	NA	NA	CASSEYQGIGNEQFF	TGTGCCAGCAGTGAATATCAGGGAATCGGCAATGAGCAGTTCTTC
TRBV20-1	TRBJ1-2	once	NA	CSPTDTYGYTF	TGCAGCCCAACAGATACCTATGGCTACACCTTC
TRBV9	TRBJ2-2	NA	NA	CASSQGGQVNTGELFF	TGTGCCAGCAGCCAGGGAGGTCAGGTGAACACCGGGGAGCTGTTTTTT
TRBV4-1	TRBJ1-5	NA	NA	CASSQDEYSNQPQHF	TGCGCCAGCAGCCAAGACGAGTATAGCAATCAGCCCCAGCATTTT
TRBV5-4	TRBJ2-1	NA	TRBD1	CASGQGALNEQFF	TGTGCCAGCGGACAGGGGGCCCTCAATGAGCAGTTCTTC
TRBV20-1	TRBJ1-4	NA	NA	CSARGEKLFF	TGCAGTGCTCGGGGTGAAAAACTGTTTTTT
TRBV6-5	TRBJ1-2	NA	NA	CASSPTRQSGGYTF	TGTGCCAGCAGCCCCACTCGACAGTCGGGTGGCTACACCTTC
TRBV6-1	TRBJ1-4	NA	TRBD1	CASRVGQAFNEKLFF	TGTGCCAGCAGGGTAGGACAGGCGTTTAATGAAAAACTGTTTTTT
TRBV30	TRBJ2-3	NA	NA	CAWSVTGKDTQYF	TGTGCCTGGAGTGTAACGGGGAAAGATACGCAGTATTTT
TRBV11-3	TRBJ2-7	NA	NA	CASSLDLGGSYEQYF	TGTGCCAGCAGCTTAGATCTAGGCGGCTCCTACGAGCAGTACTTC
TRBV9	TRBJ1-1	NA	TRBD1	CASSVGQGGTEAFF	TGTGCCAGCAGCGTAGGACAGGGCGGCACTGAAGCTTTCTTT